These T cell receptor beta chains were read from a single sample in a study of cytomegalovirus exposure and HLA in healthy donors. The data were produced by immunoSEQ multiplex PCR, yet TCRdb's version contains in-frame clones alone and is incomplete. The repertoire has roughly 140,000 clones, 80% of them found once; the top ten carry 4.5% to 5.5%. The sample taken for sequencing was PBMCs. Every receptor here comes from a man in his forties in good health and CMV-seronegative. CDR3s include the opening cysteine and the closing phenylalanine or tryptophan. D genes are given only for firm matches. A clone size is listed for some rows: how often the clone was seen (once, few, many), or a class if it is expanded.

D	size	V	J	CDR3	DNA
-	-	TRBV4-2	TRBJ2-7	CASSQDGDSREQYF	TGTGCCAGCAGCCAAGATGGGGACTCACGCGAGCAGTACTTC
TRBD1	-	TRBV15	TRBJ1-4	CATSRDPRTGAEKLFF	TGTGCCACCAGCAGAGATCCCCGGACAGGGGCTGAAAAACTGTTTTTT
-	-	TRBV7-2	TRBJ2-7	CASSTSMGSSYEQYF	TGTGCCAGCAGCACGTCAATGGGGAGCTCCTACGAGCAGTACTTC
-	-	TRBV14	TRBJ1-4	CATSLGADEKLFF	TGTGCCACCTCCCTGGGGGCAGATGAAAAACTGTTTTTT
TRBD1	-	TRBV7-9	TRBJ1-2	CSSTPSDRGYTF	TGTTCCAGCACCCCATCGGACAGGGGCTACACCTTC
-	-	TRBV7-2	TRBJ1-6	CASSPGHLNNSPLHF	TGTGCCAGCAGCCCGGGACACCTTAACAATTCACCCCTCCACTTT
-	once	TRBV29-1	TRBJ2-5	CSVEPGAQTAQYF	TGCAGCGTTGAACCCGGAGCCCAGACGGCCCAGTACTTC
TRBD1	-	TRBV2	TRBJ2-3	CASSRQGADDTQYF	TGTGCCAGCAGTCGACAGGGGGCGGACGATACGCAGTATTTT
-	few	TRBV19	TRBJ1-4	CASSAAGIPFITVF	TGTGCCAGTAGCGCTGCCGGGATCCCGTTTATAACTGTTTTT
-	once	TRBV4-3	TRBJ2-5	CASSPRAGPVTQYF	TGCGCCAGCAGCCCAAGGGCGGGTCCTGTGACCCAGTACTTC
TRBD1	few	TRBV19	TRBJ2-5	CASSTQGAQQETQYF	TGTGCCAGTAGTACCCAGGGGGCGCAACAAGAGACCCAGTACTTC
-	few	TRBV9	TRBJ1-5	CASSPSQGSNQPQHF	TGTGCCAGCAGCCCATCCCAGGGGAGCAATCAGCCCCAGCATTTT
-	-	TRBV9	TRBJ1-1	CASSVDRDWNTEAFF	TGTGCCAGCAGCGTAGACAGGGATTGGAACACTGAAGCTTTCTTT
-	medium-sized	TRBV6-6	TRBJ1-5	CASSPDRNSNQPQHF	TGTGCCAGCAGTCCCGACAGAAATAGCAATCAGCCCCAGCATTTT
-	-	TRBV6-5	TRBJ1-2	CASRPGGNYGYTF	TGTGCCAGCCGTCCGGGGGGCAACTATGGCTACACCTTC
TRBD1	once	TRBV30	TRBJ2-7	CAWSSGTGRLGEQYF	TGTGCCTGGAGTTCCGGGACAGGGAGGCTGGGCGAGCAGTACTTC
-	-	TRBV19	TRBJ1-5	CASSRGGDQPQHF	TGTGCCAGTAGTCGGGGGGGTGATCAGCCCCAGCATTTT
TRBD1	-	TRBV29-1	TRBJ1-2	CSVEQDREKGRYGYTF	TGCAGCGTTGAACAAGACAGGGAAAAAGGGCGATATGGCTACACCTTC
TRBD1	-	TRBV29-1	TRBJ1-1	CSVRGDLGGTGDTEAFF	TGCAGCGTTCGGGGCGACCTTGGAGGGACAGGGGACACTGAAGCTTTCTTT
TRBD1	-	TRBV14	TRBJ1-1	CASSLLLGQGNTEAFF	TGTGCCAGCAGCCTCCTATTGGGACAGGGGAACACTGAAGCTTTCTTT
TRBD1	few	TRBV5-1	TRBJ1-1	CASSPDRGRNTEAFF	TGCGCCAGCAGTCCTGACAGGGGGCGCAACACTGAAGCTTTCTTT
-	-	TRBV28	TRBJ1-1	CASSTGRGTEAFF	TGTGCCAGCAGCACTGGAAGGGGGACTGAAGCTTTCTTT
-	-	TRBV2	TRBJ2-7	CASRNHSGSYEQYF	TGTGCCAGCAGGAATCATTCCGGCTCCTACGAGCAGTACTTC
-	-	TRBV5-1	TRBJ1-3	CASSTGLSGNTIYF	TGCGCCAGCAGCACGGGACTCTCTGGAAACACCATATATTTT
TRBD1	-	TRBV19	TRBJ1-1	CASSRQGVATEAFF	TGTGCCAGTAGCAGACAGGGTGTCGCCACTGAAGCTTTCTTT
TRBD1	-	TRBV12-5	TRBJ1-5	CASGEGQGVNSNQPQHF	TGTGCTAGTGGGGAAGGACAGGGAGTGAATAGCAATCAGCCCCAGCATTTT
TRBD1	-	TRBV6-5	TRBJ2-7	CASTTHRGSSEQYF	TGTGCCAGCACTACACACAGGGGAAGCAGCGAGCAGTACTTC
TRBD1	few	TRBV19	TRBJ1-5	CASTADRVGNQPQHF	TGTGCCAGTACTGCCGACAGGGTCGGCAATCAGCCCCAGCATTTT
-	-	TRBV30	TRBJ1-2	CAWSFTGGRGYTF	TGTGCCTGGAGTTTTACGGGGGGCCGTGGCTACACCTTC
TRBD1	few	TRBV27	TRBJ1-2	CASSSLTGPTYGYTF	TGTGCCAGCAGTTCCCTGACAGGGCCGACCTATGGCTACACCTTC
TRBD2	once	TRBV28	TRBJ2-3	CASSLRTSGADTQYF	TGTGCCAGCAGTTTGAGGACTAGCGGGGCGGATACGCAGTATTTT
-	medium-sized	TRBV4-3	TRBJ2-3	CASSQELASGTDTQYF	TGCGCCAGCAGCCAAGAATTGGCTAGCGGCACAGATACGCAGTATTTT
TRBD1	-	TRBV5-4	TRBJ1-6	CASSLASGGSNSPLHF	TGTGCCAGCAGCTTGGCGTCAGGGGGATCTAATTCACCCCTCCACTTT
TRBD2	few	TRBV5-4	TRBJ2-1	CASSLAGLAGGRDNEQFF	TGTGCCAGCAGCTTGGCCGGACTAGCGGGGGGGCGCGACAATGAGCAGTTCTTC
TRBD1	once	TRBV5-1	TRBJ2-1	CASSLAGTGIYNEQFF	TGCGCCAGCAGCCTAGCCGGGACAGGGATTTACAATGAGCAGTTCTTC
TRBD1	-	TRBV2	TRBJ2-4	CASRGQGGNIQYF	TGTGCCAGTAGGGGACAGGGGGGAAACATTCAGTACTTC
TRBD1	-	TRBV27	TRBJ2-7	CASSPRDRGRGEQYF	TGTGCCAGCAGTCCCCGGGACAGGGGGCGAGGGGAGCAGTACTTC
-	-	TRBV5-1	TRBJ1-1	CASSPGGGAEAFF	TGCGCCAGCAGCCCGGGAGGCGGGGCTGAAGCTTTCTTT
-	-	TRBV2	TRBJ1-4	CASTAGGRLANEKLFF	TGTGCCAGCACCGCCGGGGGGCGCCTGGCTAATGAAAAACTGTTTTTT
TRBD2	-	TRBV4-1	TRBJ2-1	CASSFGSGGYNEQFF	TGCGCCAGCAGCTTCGGGAGCGGGGGGTACAATGAGCAGTTCTTC